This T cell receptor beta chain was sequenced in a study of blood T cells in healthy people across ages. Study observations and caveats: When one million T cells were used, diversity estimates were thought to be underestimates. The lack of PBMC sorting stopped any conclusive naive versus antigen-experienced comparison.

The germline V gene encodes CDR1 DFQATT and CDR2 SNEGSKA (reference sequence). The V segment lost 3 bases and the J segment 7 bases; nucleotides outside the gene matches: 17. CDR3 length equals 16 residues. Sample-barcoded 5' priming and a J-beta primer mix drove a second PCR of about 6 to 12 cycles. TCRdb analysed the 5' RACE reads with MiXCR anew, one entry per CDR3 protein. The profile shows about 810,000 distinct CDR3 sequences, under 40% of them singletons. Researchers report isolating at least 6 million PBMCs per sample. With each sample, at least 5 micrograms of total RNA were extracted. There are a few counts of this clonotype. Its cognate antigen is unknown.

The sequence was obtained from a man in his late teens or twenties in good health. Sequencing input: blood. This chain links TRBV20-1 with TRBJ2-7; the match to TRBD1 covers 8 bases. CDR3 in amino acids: CSARDPKGTGPNEQYF. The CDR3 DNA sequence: TGCAGTGCTAGGGACCCCAAAGGGACAGGCCCCAATGAGCAGTACTTC.